The clone carrying this T cell receptor beta chain was recorded many times. Its antigen is still unknown. The data were obtained in a study of human T cells and chemical hapten exposure. The study's findings and limits: Large CDR3 similarity clusters arose significantly more often from expanded TCRs than from controls.

It was the library that attached unique molecular identifiers to individual cDNA molecules. TCRdb used MiXCR to reprocess the RACE reads, holding one entry per CDR3 protein. The table includes 85,000 to 100,000 distinct CDR3 sequences, around an eighth detected once. V was clipped by 4 bases and J by 2 bases, with 9 bases between them. The CDR3 is 13 amino acids. Germline CDR1 is SQVTM and CDR2 is ANQGSEA. As for time point: patch test 1, 2 weeks after DPC sensitization. Treatment described: therapeutic diphenylcyclopropenone sensitization with weekly scalp DPC. People who gave samples had alopecia, were 18 to 70 years old, and were suitable for DPC.

Sequencing used whole blood, obtained in connection with sensitization to the hapten diphenylcyclopropenone (DPC). This sequence was found in a woman aged 40 to 49 with alopecia areata. Some clones in this sample may be carry-over from other donors' samples. The gene calls are TRBV29-1 and TRBJ2-1; D is unclear. The CDR3 sequence: CSVAASTYNEQFF. The DNA for the CDR3 is TGCAGCGTTGCGGCATCAACCTACAATGAGCAGTTCTTC.